The rows below give T cell receptor beta chains drawn from one sample of a study of T-cell reconstitution after alpha-beta-depleted transplantation in children. Via MiXCR, TCRdb re-called the PCR reads, giving one row per CDR3 protein. The profile covers fewer than 550,000 distinct CDR3 sequences, with around 15% appearing a single time and roughly 27% taken by the ten largest. The sequencing used PBMCs, mostly from graft donor cells, collected 360 days after TCRalphabeta/CD19-depleted stem cell transplant. The receptors here all came from a boy younger than two who had a stem cell transplant for Wiskott-Aldrich syndrome, so the T cells may come from the graft donor. The CDR3 runs from the conserved cysteine through the conserved F or W. The order of the fields is V gene, D gene, J gene, clone size, CDR3 protein, CDR3 DNA. D genes are given only for firm matches. Rows give clone size only sometimes, using once, few, many, or a class for an expanded clone.

TRBV7-9	NA	TRBJ2-3	many	CASSSRVILTDTQYF	TGTGCCAGCAGCTCCCGGGTGATCCTCACAGATACGCAGTATTTT
TRBV20-1	NA	TRBJ2-7	few	CSARDFDRNYEQYF	TGCAGTGCTAGAGATTTTGACAGAAACTACGAGCAGTACTTC
TRBV7-9	NA	TRBJ2-5	many	CASSLSLRGPLMETQYF	TGTGCCAGCAGCTTATCACTCAGGGGCCCGCTGATGGAGACCCAGTACTTC
TRBV9	NA	TRBJ2-1	NA	CASSVAASVYNEQFF	TGTGCCAGCAGCGTAGCAGCGTCCGTATACAATGAGCAGTTCTTC
TRBV7-2	NA	TRBJ2-1	once	CASSLVARGGSNEQFF	TGTGCCAGCAGCTTAGTAGCCAGGGGCGGGAGCAATGAGCAGTTCTTC
TRBV12-3/TRBV12-4	TRBD1	TRBJ1-2	NA	CASSTQTGGYGYTF	TGTGCCAGCAGTACCCAGACAGGGGGCTATGGCTACACCTTC
TRBV4-1	NA	TRBJ2-3	NA	CASSHPPGQTPDTQYF	TGCGCCAGCAGCCACCCCCCCGGGCAGACACCAGATACGCAGTATTTT
TRBV10-3	NA	TRBJ1-1	NA	CAIGTDNTEAFF	TGTGCCATCGGGACGGATAACACTGAAGCTTTCTTT
TRBV12-3/TRBV12-4	NA	TRBJ2-1	few	CASSKGTLNNEQFF	TGTGCCAGCAGTAAGGGGACTTTAAACAATGAGCAGTTCTTC
TRBV13	TRBD2	TRBJ2-1	few	CASSYHRTSNEQFF	TGTGCCAGCAGCTACCACCGGACTAGCAATGAGCAGTTCTTC
TRBV7-9	TRBD1	TRBJ2-7	NA	CASSLEEGGISYEQYF	TGTGCCAGCAGCTTAGAGGAAGGGGGCATTTCCTACGAGCAGTACTTC
TRBV12-3/TRBV12-4	NA	TRBJ2-3	few	CASSLPPPDTQYF	TGTGCCAGCAGTCTACCCCCCCCAGATACGCAGTATTTT
TRBV4-2	TRBD2	TRBJ2-1	NA	CASSPIGLAGYNEQFF	TGTGCCAGCAGCCCTATCGGACTAGCGGGGTACAATGAGCAGTTCTTC